The sequence of this TCR beta chain was determined in a study of blood T cells in healthy people across ages. Combining a sample-barcoded 5' primer with a J-beta primer mix, a second PCR ran for about 7 to 11 cycles. In TCRdb, the 5' RACE reads were re-called with MiXCR into one record per CDR3 protein. The table records hundreds of thousands of distinct CDR3 sequences, about 29% of them present only once. Separately, the same data were catalogued under a study of T cells of mothers and their children. From that study: The whole RNA yield was converted to cDNA, around 1.5 ug per 15 ul.

The clonotype comes from a boy under 10 years old in good health. Input material: blood.

For the CDR3, the DNA is TGTGCCAGCAGCTTAGCCAGGATCGGCACCGGGGAGCTGTTTTTT. Residues: CASSLARIGTGELFF. The rearrangement links TRBV11-2 to TRBJ2-2, with D unresolved. V lost 1 base to trimming and J lost 4 bases, with 10 bases between them. CDR3 size: 15 residues. Germline V gene lookup returns CDR1 SGHAT and CDR2 FQNNGV.